The rows below give T cell receptor beta chains drawn from one sample of a study of regulatory T cells in long-lasting Graves disease. MiXCR, applied by TCRdb to the multiplex PCR reads, yields one record per CDR3 protein. The data show roughly 420,000 distinct CDR3 sequences, with about a sixth seen just once and about 25% held by the top ten. The same data also contributed to another study, on T cells in Graves' hyperthyroidism and ophthalmopathy.

The material sequenced was peripheral blood mononuclear cells (PBMCs), taken at new diagnosis, from a patient treated with antithyroid drugs. The receptors come from a woman younger than 35 with Graves disease. The CDR3 runs from the conserved cysteine through the conserved F or W. D genes are given only for firm matches. The size field is filled for only some rows; it gives once, few, many or a size class.

>-|TRBD2|TRBJ2-1|TRBV28
CATSWAGVGFNEQFF
TGTGCCACCTCGTGGGCGGGAGTAGGTTTCAATGAGCAGTTCTTC
>many|-|TRBJ2-5|TRBV6-9
CASSYGDSSIQETQYF
TGTGCCAGCAGTTACGGAGACAGTTCTATCCAAGAGACCCAGTACTTC
>many|-|TRBJ1-5|TRBV28
CASSFPAGLQPQHF
TGTGCCAGCAGTTTTCCGGCAGGGCTACAGCCCCAGCATTTT
>few|TRBD1|TRBJ1-4|TRBV5-1
CASSEGQGPLTNEKLFF
TGCGCCAGCAGCGAGGGACAGGGGCCACTTACTAATGAAAAACTGTTTTTT
>many|-|TRBJ2-7|TRBV20-1
CSATRSYEQYF
TGCAGTGCAACCCGCAGTTACGAGCAGTACTTC
>many|-|TRBJ2-7|TRBV30
CAWSLRYEQYF
TGTGCCTGGAGTCTCCGGTACGAGCAGTACTTC
>once|TRBD2|TRBJ2-7|TRBV20-1
CSASGTSGSQLFEQYF
TGCAGTGCTAGCGGGACTAGCGGGAGTCAGTTATTTGAGCAGTACTTC
>many|TRBD2|TRBJ2-7|TRBV7-2
CASSLGTSGVLEQYF
TGTGCCAGCAGCTTAGGGACTAGCGGAGTTCTCGAGCAGTACTTC
>-|-|TRBJ1-5|TRBV28
CASTHGRDRGEPQHF
TGTGCCAGCACCCATGGCCGGGACCGGGGAGAGCCCCAGCATTTT
>few|TRBD1|TRBJ2-7|TRBV30
CAWSVGTGIYEQYF
TGTGCCTGGAGTGTGGGGACAGGGATCTACGAGCAGTACTTC
>many|TRBD1|TRBJ2-7|TRBV27
CASSFGTGSLEQYF
TGTGCCAGCAGTTTCGGGACAGGGTCTTTAGAGCAGTACTTC
>many|TRBD1|TRBJ1-2|TRBV20-1
CSAGEPTGNGYTF
TGCAGTGCTGGCGAACCGACAGGGAATGGCTACACCTTC
>many|TRBD2|TRBJ2-3|TRBV2
CATSGRRTDTQYF
TGTGCCACCAGCGGGAGGAGGACAGATACGCAGTATTTT
>few|-|TRBJ1-5|TRBV20-1
CSARPGSGNQPQHF
TGCAGTGCTAGACCAGGGTCGGGCAATCAGCCCCAGCATTTT
>-|-|TRBJ2-1|TRBV11-3
CASSLGSQGNEQFF
TGTGCCAGCAGCTTAGGGTCCCAAGGCAATGAGCAGTTCTTC
>-|-|TRBJ2-1|TRBV7-9
CASSPLQGFGFEQFF
TGTGCCAGCTCACCCTTGCAGGGCTTCGGATTCGAGCAGTTCTTC
>-|-|TRBJ1-5|TRBV19
CASSMVQGSNQPQHF
TGTGCCAGTAGTATGGTACAGGGTAGCAATCAGCCCCAGCATTTT
>-|-|TRBJ2-3|TRBV19
CALEDTQYF
TGTGCCTTAGAAGATACGCAGTATTTT